This entry concerns a single T cell receptor (beta chain). Antigen unknown. A clone one base away is much larger, so this may be a read error. V trimming: 4 bases; J trimming: 6 bases; junction bases outside the gene matches: 7. The V gene's germline CDR1 is SGHRS and CDR2 YFSETQ. The CDR3 spans 14 residues. This sample was taken from a study of spatial heterogeneity in lung cancer. TCRdb itself ran the 5' RACE reads through MiXCR, one entry per CDR3 protein. The sample comprises 15,000 to 20,000 distinct CDR3 sequences, approximately 5% of which are singletons, and around 10% rests with the top ten. Study-wide results and caveats: Counts of expanded intratumoral alpha and beta TCRs tracked tumor mutation counts.

Time point here: sample taken at primary tumor resection. J is TRBJ1-5 and V is TRBV5-1; 7 nucleotides agree with TRBD1. Here the sequenced sample was lung tumor tissue, taken at surgery. The clonotype comes from a female donor with early-stage non-small cell lung cancer. The CDR3 loop is CASSAVGGGQPQHF. The CDR3 coding sequence is TGCGCCAGCAGCGCAGTAGGGGGCGGTCAGCCCCAGCATTTT.